Following are 6 T cell receptor beta chains from one sample sequenced in a study of shared clonotypes between healthy human individuals. The assay was immunoSEQ multiplex PCR, and TCRdb's table has in-frame clones only and misses some. Of about 2.1 million clones listed, 93% are singletons. CD45RO-negative, CCR7-positively selected cells formed the naive CD8 fraction, excluding terminally differentiated effector memory CD45RA+ cells. Material: naive CD8+ T cells from PBMCs. These receptors were taken from a man younger than 35 in good health. Some clones in this sample may be carry-over from other donors' samples.

The gene calls are TRBV7-8 and TRBJ2-1; 7 nucleotides agree with TRBD2. V lost 4 bases, J lost 8 bases, and 11 bases stayed unmatched. The CDR3 extends over 15 amino acids. Germline-derived CDR1 and CDR2 are SGHVS and FQNEAQ. The CDR3 DNA reads TGTGCCAGCAGCTGGGGGAGGGCCAGGGTCGATGAGCAGTTCTTC. Translated: CASSWGRARVDEQFF.

The chain combines TRBV4-3 with TRBJ2-7; D is perhaps TRBD1 (6 bases). V was pared by 4 bases and J by 3 bases, with 19 bases between. CDR3 length equals 16 residues. Germline V lookup: CDR1 LGHNA, CDR2 YSLEER. Here the CDR3 reads CASSLFVDSARYEQYF. The DNA of the CDR3 is TGCGCCAGCAGCCTTTTTGTGGACAGCGCCCGCTACGAGCAGTACTTC.

The chain carries TRBV29-1 and TRBJ2-7; tentatively, D is TRBD1 (5 bases). The germline V and J ends were trimmed by 5 bases and 2 bases, with 13 bases remaining between them. The CDR3 spans 13 residues. From germline, CDR1 is SQVTM and CDR2 ANQGSEA. Here the CDR3 DNA reads TGCAGCGTTAGAGGCGGCAGGGCCTACGAGCAGTACTTC. Protein product: CSVRGGRAYEQYF.

The rearrangement uses TRBV4-3 and TRBJ1-4; the match to TRBD1 covers 7 bases. This CDR3 is 16 amino acids long. Trimming removed 0 bases from V and 6 bases from J; junction bases left unmatched: 7. The germline V gene encodes CDR1 LGHNA and CDR2 YSLEER. CDR3: CASSQDKGTAYEKLFF. The CDR3 nucleotides are TGCGCCAGCAGCCAAGACAAGGGGACAGCTTATGAAAAACTGTTTTTT.

This chain links TRBV28 with TRBJ2-6; the D gene is possibly TRBD1 (6 bases). The CDR3 spans 17 residues. The germline V gene has CDR1 MDHEN and CDR2 SYDVKM. The V end was cut by 7 bases, the J end by 0 bases, with 16 bases between. The CDR3 here is CASNEDSLSSGANVLTF. In nucleotides, the CDR3 is TGTGCCAGCAATGAGGACAGCCTGAGCTCTGGGGCCAACGTCCTGACTTTC.

This sequence joins TRBV11-2 and TRBJ2-7; maybe TRBD2 (5 bases). The CDR3 is 13 residues long. V was pared by 5 bases and J by 5 bases, with 13 bases between. Germline assignment: CDR1 SGHAT and CDR2 FQNNGV. In DNA, the CDR3 is TGTGCCAGCAGCCCCGGGGTTAGAAACGAGCAGTACTTC. As protein: CASSPGVRNEQYF.